The 26 T cell receptor beta chains below all came from one sample that was sequenced in a study of human T cells and chemical hapten exposure. The time point was: healthy volunteer bleed at 6 weeks. Total RNA was isolated from whole blood that had not been fractionated. TCRdb itself ran the RACE reads through MiXCR, one entry per CDR3 protein. The sample contains about 77,000 distinct CDR3 sequences, over 6.5% of which appear only once. Sequences were obtained from whole blood. The source of these receptors is a female donor in good health. Some clones in this sample may be carry-over from other donors' samples.

This chain joins TRBV10-3 and TRBJ2-7, with D possibly matching TRBD1 (8 bases). Trimming shortened V by 2 bases and J by 12 bases, and 23 bases separated the two germline ends. This CDR3 has 15 amino acids. Germline CDR1 ENHRY, CDR2 SYGVKD. In DNA, the CDR3 is TGTGCCATCAGTGAGAGCGGGACAGGATCCTCCGTGCGGTACTTC. Its protein product is CAISESGTGSSVRYF.

This clonotype was counted at least ten times. The chain recombines TRBV12-3 or TRBV12-4 with TRBJ1-2; D gene uncertain. The V gene lost 6 bases and the J gene lost 4 bases, with 6 bases spanning the gap. The CDR3 runs 11 residues. Here the CDR3 reads CASSVSYGYTF. The CDR3 DNA is TGTGCCAGCAGCGTCAGCTATGGCTACACCTTC.

This rearrangement joins TRBV5-6 to TRBJ1-2; D gene unclear. Germline CDR1 SGHDT, CDR2 YYEEEE. Between the trimmed V and J ends, which lost 2 bases and 1 base, there was a span of 9 bases. This CDR3 is built from 14 residues. The CDR3 DNA reads TGTGCCAGCAGCTTAGGACGGGTTAACTATGGCTACACCTTC. Encoded protein: CASSLGRVNYGYTF.

This clonotype has ten or more counts. The gene calls are TRBV11-2 and TRBJ2-5; 8 bases line up with TRBD2. This CDR3 comprises 15 residues. J lost 2 bases, V lost 4 bases, and 6 bases had no gene match. Germline-derived CDR1 and CDR2 are SGHAT and FQNNGV. The CDR3 here is CASSSSGGGQETQYF. DNA for the CDR3: TGTGCCAGCAGCTCCTCCGGCGGGGGGCAAGAGACCCAGTACTTC.

This clonotype was seen repeatedly, ten times or more. Written as DNA, the CDR3 is TGTGCCTGGAGTAGCGCAGGAAACCTTTTAAACTACGAGCAGTACTTC. Its translation is CAWSSAGNLLNYEQYF. The chain couples TRBV30 to TRBJ2-7; D is undetermined. This CDR3 is 16 amino acids long. Trimming removed 2 bases from V and 3 bases from J, with 20 bases in between. Germline V gene data show CDR1 as GTSNPN and CDR2 as SVGIG (reference sequence). Full variable domain (remainder filled in from reference TRBV30 and TRBJ2-7): SQTIHQWPATLVQPVGSPLSLECTVEGTSNPNLYWYRQAAGRGLQLLFYSVGIGQISSEVPQNLSASRPQDRQFILSSKKLLLSDSGFYLCAWSSAGNLLNYEQYFGPGTRLTVT.

This clonotype was detected only a few times. The rearrangement uses TRBV18 and TRBJ2-3; a weak D match, TRBD2 (6 bases). The ends were cut back, 3 bases at V and 4 bases at J, with 8 bases in the middle. The CDR3 has 13 amino acids. Germline lookup yields CDR1 KGHSH and CDR2 LQKENI. CDR3 DNA sequence: TGTGCCAGCTCACCGACTAGTGCAGATACGCAGTATTTT. Translating gives CASSPTSADTQYF.

This clonotype was recorded many times. The chain combines TRBV29-1 with TRBJ1-1, with 9 nucleotides matching TRBD1. Looked up from germline, CDR1 is SQVTM and CDR2 is ANQGSEA. The CDR3 length is 15 residues. V was pared by 7 bases and J by 4 bases, with 13 bases of the junction left unmatched. The CDR3: CSAVGQGMIGTEAFF. The DNA for the CDR3 is TGCAGCGCAGTGGGACAGGGCATGATAGGCACTGAAGCTTTCTTT.

This clonotype was seen repeatedly, ten times or more. This chain connects TRBV20-1 to TRBJ1-4; 9 bases agree with TRBD1. Trimming took 2 bases from V and 7 from J; bases not matched to a gene: 5. The CDR3 totals 14 residues. Germline V gene sequence: CDR1 DFQATT, CDR2 SNEGSKA (reference sequence). The CDR3 loop is CSARRTGAGEKLFF. For the CDR3, the DNA is TGCAGTGCTAGAAGGACAGGGGCGGGTGAAAAACTGTTTTTT.

In this sample, this clonotype turned up many times. The gene calls are TRBV6-1 and TRBJ2-7, with unresolved D. The CDR3 length is 15 residues. Germline loops: CDR1 MNHNS, CDR2 SASEGT. Between the trimmed V and J ends, which lost 0 bases and 5 bases, there was a span of 14 bases. CDR3 sequence (DNA): TGTGCCAGCAGTGAAGCGCAGGCAGGTTCTAACGAGCAGTACTTC. This gives the protein CASSEAQAGSNEQYF.

This clonotype came up a few times. The rearrangement uses TRBV12-3 or TRBV12-4 and TRBJ2-3, with 13 nucleotides matching TRBD2. This CDR3 spans 18 amino acids. The V and J ends lost 4 bases and 8 bases, in that order; junction bases with no gene match: 15. Here the CDR3 reads CASSSPPMTSGGPGTQYF. CDR3 nucleotide sequence: TGTGCCAGCAGTTCCCCCCCGATGACTAGCGGGGGGCCGGGTACGCAGTATTTT.

In this sample, this clonotype turned up a few times. This rearrangement joins TRBV12-2 to TRBJ1-2. TRBV12-2 is designated a pseudogene. The CDR3 has 12 residues. CDR3 loop: CTSRLETFGYTF. The CDR3 nucleotides read TGTACAAGTCGCTTGGAGACATTTGGCTACACCTTC.

In this sample, this clonotype turned up many times. The genes are TRBV6-1 and TRBJ2-7; the D gene is possibly TRBD2 (5 bases). Germline lookup yields CDR1 MNHNS and CDR2 SASEGT. V shed 1 base and J shed 5 bases, with 9 bases lying between them. The CDR3 loop spans 13 amino acids. Here the CDR3 reads CASSEGTYNEQYF. CDR3 nucleotide sequence: TGTGCCAGCAGTGAAGGGACTTACAACGAGCAGTACTTC.

This clonotype was observed at least ten times. V and J are TRBV12-3 or TRBV12-4 and TRBJ2-7, with 8 positions matching TRBD1. There are 13 residues in the CDR3. V lost 7 bases, J lost 5 bases, and 7 bases stayed unmatched. In DNA form, the CDR3 reads TGTGCCAGCACCGGACAGGGCGTCGACGAGCAGTACTTC. Translating gives CASTGQGVDEQYF.

This clonotype came up many times. The chain is built from TRBV6-5 and TRBJ1-6, with D unclear. This CDR3 is 13 amino acids long. V lost 5 bases, J lost 8 bases, and 10 bases lay in between. Germline CDR1 reads MNHEY; CDR2 reads SVGAGI. The CDR3 spells CASSPLQDSPLHF. In nucleotides, the CDR3 is TGTGCCAGCAGTCCGCTCCAAGATTCACCCCTCCACTTT.

This clonotype occurred a few times. The chain carries TRBV19 and TRBJ1-6; TRBD1 might be the D (5 bases). Between the trimmed V and J ends, which lost 5 bases and 10 bases, there was a span of 12 bases. The CDR3 has 13 residues. Germline CDR1 is LNHDA and CDR2 is SQIVND (reference sequence). The CDR3, as DNA: TGTGCCAGTAGTCTCCAGGGAGACTCACCCCTCCACTTT. This encodes CASSLQGDSPLHF.

This clonotype was observed many times. This chain uses TRBV19 with TRBJ2-1; weak D call: TRBD2 (6 bases). Per the germline V gene, CDR1 is LNHDA and CDR2 is SQIVND (reference sequence). V lost 6 bases and J lost 9, with 12 bases in between. This CDR3 has 12 amino acids. The DNA of the CDR3 is TGTGCCAGTAGGCCTAGCGAAGGTGAGCAGTTCTTC. The encoded protein is CASRPSEGEQFF.

A few counts support this clonotype. A read error may account for a junction end that differs from germline. The V and J genes are TRBV9 and TRBJ1-6, with 8 bases aligning to TRBD1. The CDR3 totals 14 residues. CDR1 SGDLS and CDR2 YYNGEE come from the germline V gene. CDR3 in DNA: TGTGCCAGCAGCGTGGGAGGACAGGGTACACCCCTCAACTTT. Protein sequence: CASSVGGQGTPLNF.

This clonotype was counted only a few times. V and J are TRBV7-8 and TRBJ1-2; possibly TRBD1 for D (6 bases). V was trimmed by 5 bases and J by 2 bases, leaving 12 bases between them. This CDR3 is 14 amino acids long. Germline V lookup: CDR1 SGHVS, CDR2 FQNEAQ. CDR3 sequence reads: CASSQNRANYGYTF. The CDR3 coding sequence is TGTGCCAGCAGCCAGAACAGGGCAAACTATGGCTACACCTTC. Full variable domain (outside the CDR3, taken from reference TRBV7-8 and TRBJ1-2): GAGVSQSPRYKVAKRGQDVALRCDPISGHVSLFWYQQALGQGPEFLTYFQNEAQLDKSGLPSDRFFAERPEGSVSTLKIQRTQQEDSAVYLCASSQNRANYGYTFGSGTRLTVV.

This clonotype was seen many times. For the CDR3, the DNA is TGCAGCGCCTTCGCTACAGGGTCCTACGAGCAGTACTTC. Its translation is CSAFATGSYEQYF. The V gene is TRBV29-1, the J gene TRBJ2-7, with D perhaps TRBD1 (6 bases). V lost 7 bases and J 1 base, leaving 14 bases between the germline ends. This CDR3 spans 13 amino acids. In germline, CDR1 is SQVTM, CDR2 ANQGSEA.

The table lists this clonotype with many counts. J is TRBJ1-1 and V is TRBV5-4, with TRBD1 matching over 7 bases. V lost 2 bases, J lost 2 bases, and 9 bases stayed unmatched. Looked up from germline, CDR1 is SGHNT and CDR2 is YYREEE (reference sequence). The CDR3 totals 16 residues. DNA for the CDR3: TGTGCCAGCAGCTTCTACCTCGGGACAGACAACACTGAAGCTTTCTTT. It codes for CASSFYLGTDNTEAFF.

Sample share makes this clonotype medium-sized (0.01 to 0.1%). The chain is built from TRBV6-1 and TRBJ2-1; D ambiguous. CDR3 length: 13 amino acids. Germline V lookup: CDR1 MNHNS, CDR2 SASEGT. V dropped 4 bases and J dropped 4 bases, with 8 bases sitting between them. CDR3 nucleotides: TGTGCCAGCAGTGGAGTGGATTACAATGAGCAGTTCTTC. The encoded protein is CASSGVDYNEQFF.

This clonotype has a single count. Just one base apart from a much larger clone, this may be a read error. This chain joins TRBV28 and TRBJ1-4; D uncertain. The CDR3 has 14 residues. Trimming took 6 bases from V and 7 from J, leaving 15 bases between them. Germline loops: CDR1 MDHEN, CDR2 SYDVKM. This chain's CDR3 is CASRSRGRGEKLFF. In nucleotides, the CDR3 is TGTGCCAGCAGAAGCCGGGGTCGGGGTGAAAAACTGTTTTTT.

A few counts support this clonotype. This chain uses TRBV5-5 with TRBJ1-1; possible D gene TRBD1, 6 bases. V was pared by 4 bases and J by 0 bases, with 13 bases between. The length of the CDR3 is 15 residues. The V gene's germline CDR1 is SGHKS and CDR2 YYEKEE (reference sequence). The chain's CDR3 is CASSLDSLLNTEAFF. The DNA of the CDR3 is TGTGCCAGCAGCCTGGACAGCCTCTTGAACACTGAAGCTTTCTTT. The full variable domain, rest sourced from reference TRBV5-5 and TRBJ1-1, is DAGVTQSPTHLIKTRGQQVTLRCSPISGHKSVSWYQQVLGQGPQFIFQYYEKEERGRGNFPDRFSARQFPNYSSELNVNALLLGDSALYLCASSLDSLLNTEAFFGQGTRLTVV.

The chain links TRBV10-2 to TRBJ1-4; D is perhaps TRBD1 (5 bases). The CDR3 has 13 amino acids. Germline-derived CDR1 and CDR2 are WSHSY and SAAADI. V lost 3 bases and J 11 bases, leaving 13 bases between the germline ends. The chain's CDR3 is CASSDGGWGKLFF. The CDR3 DNA follows: TGCGCCAGCAGTGATGGTGGCTGGGGGAAACTGTTTTTT.

J is TRBJ2-3 and V is TRBV29-1; perhaps TRBD1 as D (6 bases). This CDR3 contains 15 residues. V was clipped by 4 bases and J by 0 bases, with 14 bases between them. CDR1 and CDR2 (germline): SQVTM, ANQGSEA. CDR3: CSVVGAVTSTDTQYF. The CDR3 coding sequence is TGCAGCGTTGTGGGGGCTGTAACTAGCACAGATACGCAGTATTTT.

This clonotype was recorded at least ten times. The V call is TRBV14, the J call TRBJ1-2; D is uncertain. The germline V gene has CDR1 SGHDN and CDR2 FVKESK. V gave up 2 bases and J gave up 4 bases, with 20 bases separating them. The CDR3 sequence is 17 residues long. CDR3 bases: TGTGCCAGCAGCCAACATGGTACAGCGAAAATTGTCTATGGCTACACCTTC. This gives the protein CASSQHGTAKIVYGYTF.